This TCR beta chain was obtained from a study of CDR3 diversity in severe acne. TCRdb called the PCR reads again in MiXCR, with one record for every CDR3 protein. The sample has about 90,000 distinct CDR3 sequences, roughly 49% seen once. Germline CDR1 is LNHNV and CDR2 is YYDKDF (reference sequence). Trimming shortened V by 5 bases and J by 0 bases, and 14 bases separated the two germline ends. The CDR3 totals 16 residues. This TCR was recovered from a male donor with severe acne vulgaris. Sequenced sample: blood. The J gene is TRBJ1-5, the V gene TRBV15, with TRBD1 as a possible D gene (5 bases). CDR3 nucleotides: TGTGCCACCAGCCCCTCCCGGGGGATTAGCAATCAGCCCCAGCATTTT. This sequence encodes CATSPSRGISNQPQHF.